This T cell receptor beta chain was captured in a study of shared clonotypes between healthy human individuals. This CDR3 is 14 amino acids long. Per germline, CDR1 SNHLY and CDR2 FYNNEI. Trimming took 11 bases from V and 2 from J, leaving 19 bases between them. Original data processing: Sequence data from immunoSEQ were junction-only and lacked quality scores; consequently, filtering differed. This table comes from immunoSEQ multiplex PCR, and its TCRdb copy is limited to in-frame clones, with some not included. That table gives V, J and clone size, and the DNA gave D and trimming. The sample holds 2 million or so clones, over 85% seen once. Study-level results: Depth of sequencing was expected to influence donor clonotype sharing. Shared clonotypes: 4.5% to 6% naive CD4, roughly 3.5% naive CD8, under 2.5% memory CD4, approximately 0.37% memory CD8.

Notes on this clone: Antigen unknown.

CD45RO negativity and positive selection for CCR7 defined naive CD8 cells, a population that excluded terminally differentiated effector memory CD45RA+ cells. The sequencing input was naive CD8+ T cells sorted from blood. This receptor was obtained from a man younger than 35 in good health. This rearrangement joins TRBV2 to TRBJ2-7; the D gene is possibly TRBD2 (5 bases). CDR3 amino acids: CACVDGSEAYEQYF. The CDR3, as DNA: TGTGCCTGCGTTGACGGCTCGGAGGCCTACGAGCAGTACTTC.